This T cell receptor (beta chain) was retrieved from a study of blood T cell repertoires in COVID-19. Study details: Specimens from acute and convalescent COVID-19 originated in the United States, Italy and Spain.

The length of the CDR3 is 15 residues. From germline, CDR1 is MNHEY and CDR2 SVGEGT. V was shortened by 5 bases and J by 5 bases, with 18 bases between the two germline ends. This clone was observed a few times. Original processing notes: Amplifying reference gene primers gave estimates of nucleated cell counts. The protocol was immunoSEQ multiplex PCR, while the TCRdb copy is restricted to in-frame clones and leaves out a portion. V, J and clone size are taken as reported in that table, and D and trimming were inferred from the DNA itself. Among 38,000 or so clones listed, around four fifths were seen once.

The TCR sequence derives from a human donor in a cohort sampled during active or convalescent COVID-19. The donor label of this sample is uncertain. The V and J genes are TRBV6-2 or TRBV6-3 and TRBJ1-2; possibly TRBD1 for D (5 bases). The sample was peripheral blood. The CDR3 sequence: CASSRPGGTIYGYTF. For the CDR3, the DNA is TGTGCCAGCAGTCGCCCGGGCGGGACTATTTATGGCTACACCTTC.